This paragraph covers one TCR beta chain sequence. Its matching antigen is unknown. Generated by immunoSEQ multiplex PCR, the TCRdb table keeps only in-frame clones and is missing some. Of about 28,000 clones listed, approximately 78% are singletons. This specimen belongs to a study of radiotherapy plus CTLA-4 blockade in lung cancer. Overall study results and limits: According to reports, early shifts in blood T cell clones, alongside interferon-beta, forecast response most accurately.

Germline V gives CDR1 KGHSH, CDR2 LQKENI. Trimming removed 0 bases from V and 2 bases from J; junction bases left unmatched: 9. This CDR3 has 18 amino acids. Material: peripheral blood, obtained from a patient treated with radiotherapy plus ipilimumab. The chain carries TRBV18 and TRBJ2-4, with 8 nucleotides matching TRBD1. The sequence was collected from a human donor with non-small cell lung cancer who had stable disease on radiotherapy plus ipilimumab. In nucleotides, the CDR3 is TGTGCCAGCTCACCACCCGTCCTCGGACAGGGCCCCAAAAACATTCAGTACTTC. Translation: CASSPPVLGQGPKNIQYF.